Below are 27 T cell receptor beta chains sequenced from a single sample in a study of vaccination and CD4 T cells after COVID-19 (dated by TCRdb to between 2021 and 2022). Explained via the paper, the treatment or condition label denotes: approximately nine-day PBMC culture with coronavirus spike peptide pools or control peptides (ViraFEST assay). Library generation was performed with PCR. Sequenced on an Illumina iSeq 100. At the Johns Hopkins FTIC core, DNA from the cultured CD4+ T cells underwent TCR sequencing with the Oncomine TCR Beta short-read assay. TCRdb itself trimmed the public reads at Q25 with fastp, ran MiXCR and retained productive beta chains. Each entry is one CDR3 protein sequence, shown with its most common DNA and genes. The sample table lists some 11,000 distinct CDR3 sequences, less than 35% of them with a count of one. The ten largest clones represent roughly a quarter of the sample.

These receptors have no identified antigens. The sequencing input was cultured CD4+ T cells from blood. Every receptor here comes from a human donor with COVID-19.

The CDR3 sequence is CSARTGASYGYTF. The CDR3 region has the DNA TGCAGCGCAAGGACAGGGGCCAGCTATGGCTACACCTTC. The chain joins TRBV29-1 to TRBJ1-2, with 9 bases aligning to TRBD1. After removal of 7 bases from V and 4 bases from J, the junction contained 7 bases not matched to a gene. The CDR3 loop spans 13 amino acids. CDR1 and CDR2 from the germline V gene are SQVTM and ANQGSEA.

V and J are TRBV7-9 and TRBJ2-3; no clear D. Trimming shortened V by 1 base and J by 5 bases, and 4 bases separated the two germline ends. The CDR3 contains 12 residues. Germline CDR1 SEHNR, CDR2 FQNEAQ (reference sequence). CDR3 protein: CASSLVIDTQYF. For the CDR3, the DNA is TGTGCCAGCAGCTTAGTCATAGATACGCAGTATTTT.

V gene TRBV7-9 combines with J gene TRBJ2-3; weak D call: TRBD1 (5 bases). CDR3 size: 17 residues. Germline values: CDR1 SEHNR, CDR2 FQNEAQ (reference sequence). Trimming removed 5 bases at V and 0 bases at J, with 18 bases between. CDR3 bases: TGTGCCAGCAGCCCCGGGTTGGGCAGGGCTAGCACAGATACGCAGTATTTT. This sequence encodes CASSPGLGRASTDTQYF.

This sequence joins TRBV2 and TRBJ1-2; TRBD1 matches 8 bases. The CDR3 consists of 16 residues. After removal of 5 bases from V and 4 bases from J, the junction contained 12 bases not matched to a gene. From germline, CDR1 is SNHLY and CDR2 FYNNEI. The DNA for the CDR3 is TGTGCCAGCAGTCCACGGACAGGGACGGTTGGCTATGGCTACACCTTC. Its translation: CASSPRTGTVGYGYTF.

DNA of the CDR3: TGTGCCAGCAGTGAGTCTTCAGGTATGAGGCAGCCCCAGCATTTT. Translating gives CASSESSGMRQPQHF. The chain carries TRBV6-1 and TRBJ1-5; D unclear. Germline assignment: CDR1 MNHNS and CDR2 SASEGT. V gave up 3 bases and J gave up 7 bases, with 16 bases separating them. CDR3 length: 15 amino acids.

The V call is TRBV20-1, the J call TRBJ1-2; possible D gene TRBD1, 5 bases. The CDR3 is made up of 16 amino acids. Trimming took off 0 bases at V and 7 bases at J, with 21 bases between the two ends. From germline, CDR1 is DFQATT and CDR2 SNEGSKA (reference sequence). CDR3 loop: CSARDSLGWGGGGYTF. CDR3 nucleotides: TGCAGTGCTAGAGATAGTTTGGGTTGGGGGGGAGGTGGCTACACCTTC.

The chain is built from TRBV6-5 and TRBJ1-6; the match to TRBD1 covers 8 bases. The CDR3 spans 15 residues. CDR1 is MNHEY, CDR2 SVGAGI, per germline. V trimming: 4 bases; J trimming: 5 bases; junction bases outside the gene matches: 4. CDR3 sequence (DNA): TGTGCCAGCAGTTCGAGACAGGGGAATAATTCACCCCTCCACTTT. Residues: CASSSRQGNNSPLHF.

The chain couples TRBV7-9 to TRBJ2-1; D unclear. There are 14 residues in the CDR3. In germline, CDR1 is SEHNR, CDR2 FQNEAQ (reference sequence). V was trimmed by 5 bases and J by 8 bases, leaving 16 bases between them. CDR3 loop: CASSTSRGGDEQFF. The CDR3 nucleotides read TGTGCCAGCAGCACCTCTAGAGGCGGCGATGAGCAGTTCTTC.

This clonotype was found a few times. The rearrangement joins TRBV5-1 to TRBJ1-2, with 10 nucleotides matching TRBD1. The CDR3 consists of 15 residues. CDR1 and CDR2 (germline): SGHRS, YFSETQ. V gave up 4 bases and J gave up 0 bases; unmatched junction bases: 3. Written as DNA, the CDR3 is TGCGCCAGCAGCCCCGGGACAGGGGCTAACTATGGCTACACCTTC. It translates to CASSPGTGANYGYTF.

CDR3 amino acids: CASSRTSGQGAQETQYF. As DNA, the CDR3 is TGTGCCAGCAGCCGGACTTCGGGACAGGGGGCGCAAGAGACCCAGTACTTC. The V and J genes are TRBV5-4 and TRBJ2-7, with 12 bases matching TRBD1. Matching the DNA end better, TRBJ2-5 makes the J call doubtful. The length of the CDR3 is 17 residues. Germline-derived CDR1 and CDR2 are SGHNT and YYREEE (reference sequence).

The V and J genes are TRBV19 and TRBJ2-4, with D possibly TRBD2 on 5 matching bases. Per the germline V gene, CDR1 is LNHDA and CDR2 is SQIVND (reference sequence). The CDR3 contains 14 residues. The ends were cut back, 7 bases at V and 9 bases at J, with 19 bases in the middle. The CDR3 nucleotides are TGTGCCAGTAACCCCGGGGTGGGGAACTTCATTCAGTACTTC. Protein: CASNPGVGNFIQYF.

This chain joins TRBV28 and TRBJ1-2; 9 bases line up with TRBD1. Germline CDR1 and CDR2: MDHEN and SYDVKM. After removal of 6 bases from V and 2 bases from J, the junction contained 4 bases not matched to a gene. The CDR3 has 14 amino acids. The CDR3, as DNA: TGTGCCAGCAGAACAGGGGGCGCGAACTATGGCTACACCTTC. Translation gives CASRTGGANYGYTF.

This clonotype was detected a few times. The chain has TRBV19 and TRBJ2-7; the D is unclear. The V end lost 11 bases, the J end lost 5 bases, and 10 bases lay between the germline ends. The germline CDR1 and CDR2 sequences are LNHDA and SQIVND (reference sequence). The CDR3 totals 10 residues. For the CDR3, the DNA is TGTGCCGGAAAAAATAACGAGCAGTACTTC. The encoded protein is CAGKNNEQYF.

This chain uses TRBV30 with TRBJ1-1, with TRBD1 identical over 10 bases. The germline V gene encodes CDR1 GTSNPN and CDR2 SVGIG (reference sequence). The CDR3 covers 15 residues. J lost 11 bases, V lost 2 bases, and 14 bases had no gene match. The CDR3 DNA reads TGTGCCTGGAGTCTTCGGGACAGGGGAACGATTGTGGCTTTCTTT. Its translation is CAWSLRDRGTIVAFF.

CDR3 loop: CASSQMGGGPNTGELFF. The DNA for the CDR3 is TGCGCCAGCAGCCAAATGGGAGGCGGACCGAACACCGGGGAGCTGTTTTTT. J is TRBJ2-2 and V is TRBV4-3; tentatively, D is TRBD2 (6 bases). The CDR3 runs to 17 residues. Germline V lookup: CDR1 LGHNA, CDR2 YSLEER. V lost 2 bases and J lost 0, with 13 bases in between.

This chain links TRBV6-5 with TRBJ2-1, with 9 bases fitting TRBD1. This CDR3 is 17 amino acids long. The germline V gene has CDR1 MNHEY and CDR2 SVGAGI. The J segment lost 9 bases and the V segment lost 4 bases, leaving 16 bases of the junction unmatched. The CDR3 spells CASSSHDLGQGFSEQFF. The CDR3 region has the DNA TGTGCCAGCAGTTCCCATGACCTGGGACAGGGTTTTAGTGAGCAGTTCTTC.

Notes on this clonotype: One end of the junction does not line up with germline, which may come from a read error. The rearrangement joins TRBV4-1 to TRBJ2-3; D unclear. This CDR3 spans 13 amino acids. Germline loops: CDR1 MGHRA, CDR2 YSYEKL. The CDR3 here is CASSQDLDMTRYF. The CDR3 coding sequence is TGCGCCAGCAGCCAAGATCTTGACATGACGCGGTATTTT.

CDR3 in amino acids: CASSLDYPGATGELFF. The CDR3 DNA reads as TGTGCCAGCAGCTTAGACTACCCAGGGGCCACCGGGGAGCTGTTTTTT. The chain recombines TRBV11-1 with TRBJ2-2; TRBD1 might be the D (6 bases). The CDR3 sequence is 16 residues long. Trimming removed 1 base from V and 4 bases from J, with 13 bases in between. The germline V gene encodes CDR1 SGHAT and CDR2 FQDESV (reference sequence).

By sample share, this clonotype is medium-sized. The chain uses TRBV15 and TRBJ2-5; D is perhaps TRBD1 (6 bases). With 8 bases removed from V and 1 base from J, the gap between germline ends came to 14 bases. The CDR3 runs to 14 residues. CDR1 and CDR2 (germline): LNHNV, YYDKDF (reference sequence). CDR3 sequence: CATGGNGGQETQYF. The CDR3 coding sequence is TGTGCCACCGGGGGCAATGGGGGCCAAGAGACCCAGTACTTC.

There are a few counts of this clonotype. The CDR3 is CSASTSGGDEQYF. Written as DNA, the CDR3 is TGCAGTGCTAGTACTAGCGGGGGGGACGAGCAGTACTTC. This chain joins TRBV20-1 and TRBJ2-7; 13 positions agree with TRBD2. Unmatched junction bases numbered 1, after V lost 3 bases and J lost 5 bases. The length of the CDR3 is 13 residues. Germline assignment: CDR1 DFQATT and CDR2 SNEGSKA (reference sequence).

The chain uses TRBV11-1 and TRBJ2-3, with 11 nucleotides matching TRBD1. The CDR3 covers 15 residues. Germline V gives CDR1 SGHAT, CDR2 FQDESV (reference sequence). With 2 bases clipped from V and 3 bases from J, the junction kept 1 base outside the gene matches. CDR3 DNA sequence: TGTGCCAGCAGCTTATGGGACAGGGGGACAGATACGCAGTATTTT. Amino acid sequence: CASSLWDRGTDTQYF.

This chain links TRBV4-2 with TRBJ1-1; unclear D gene. V lost 0 bases and J lost 0, with 17 bases in between. CDR1 is LGHNA and CDR2 is YNFKEQ in the germline V gene. The CDR3 is 18 amino acids. The CDR3 protein is CASSQDGQRTQMNTEAFF. In DNA, the CDR3 is TGTGCCAGCAGCCAAGATGGCCAGCGCACCCAAATGAACACTGAAGCTTTCTTT.

This chain joins TRBV6-2 or TRBV6-3 and TRBJ2-2, with TRBD1 identical over 8 bases. Germline lookup yields CDR1 MNHEY and CDR2 SVGEGT. This CDR3 region has 15 residues. V shed 7 bases, J shed 3 bases, and the junction held 7 bases outside the gene matches. The CDR3 bases are TGTGCCAGCAACCAGGACAGGGTGGACACCGGGGAGCTGTTTTTT. It is translated as CASNQDRVDTGELFF.

This clonotype was observed a handful of times. The chain couples TRBV7-2 to TRBJ1-4; 11 nucleotides agree with TRBD1. The trim removed 10 bases at V and 7 bases at J, leaving 2 bases unmatched. CDR3 length: 12 residues. CDR1 is SGHTA and CDR2 is FQGNSA in the germline V gene. Here the CDR3 reads CATGTGGEKLFF. DNA for the CDR3: TGTGCCACCGGGACAGGGGGTGAAAAACTGTTTTTT.

This chain joins TRBV5-1 and TRBJ2-4; the D is unclear. In germline, CDR1 is SGHRS, CDR2 YFSETQ. This CDR3 is built from 17 residues. V was trimmed by 3 bases and J by 0 bases, leaving 16 bases between them. The CDR3 protein is CASSWASLGLAKNIQYF. The CDR3 DNA is TGCGCCAGCAGCTGGGCCTCCCTCGGGTTAGCCAAAAACATTCAGTACTTC.

The V call is TRBV7-9, the J call TRBJ2-6; D gene ambiguous. The germline V and J ends were trimmed by 6 bases and 0 bases, with 3 bases remaining between them. The germline V gene has CDR1 SEHNR and CDR2 FQNEAQ (reference sequence). The CDR3 covers 13 residues. DNA for the CDR3: TGTGCCAGCAGGATCTCTGGGGCCAACGTCCTGACTTTC. Translated: CASRISGANVLTF.

This chain links TRBV6-1 with TRBJ2-5; D is tentatively TRBD1 or TRBD2 (6 bases each). The CDR3 is 12 residues long. The V end lost 6 bases, the J end lost 5 bases, and 10 bases lay between the germline ends. Germline V gene data show CDR1 as MNHNS and CDR2 as SASEGT. The CDR3 reads CASSQGRETQYF. The CDR3 DNA reads as TGTGCCAGCAGCCAGGGGAGGGAGACCCAGTACTTC.